The entry that follows covers one TCR beta chain sequence. What it recognizes is unknown. These data originate in a study of T cell responses to AZD1222 COVID-19 vaccine. Study findings and constraints: Just a handful of AZD1222 recipients tested seropositive at baseline. Repertoire sampling was restricted to post-peak T cell response timepoints.

The V end lost 4 bases, the J end lost 0 bases, and 11 bases lay between the germline ends. Germline assignment: CDR1 SGHRS and CDR2 YFSETQ. The CDR3 runs to 14 residues. The protocol was immunoSEQ multiplex PCR, while the TCRdb copy is restricted to in-frame clones and leaves out a portion. The table shows over 110,000 clones, with roughly 92% occurring only once. This clonotype originated in an adult in good health. This chain joins TRBV5-1 and TRBJ2-7; D is uncertain. This sample comprised peripheral blood, obtained on day 0 of AZD1222 vaccination. DNA of the CDR3: TGCGCCAGCAGCCGAGACGCGAGCTCCTACGAGCAGTACTTC. It specifies CASSRDASSYEQYF.